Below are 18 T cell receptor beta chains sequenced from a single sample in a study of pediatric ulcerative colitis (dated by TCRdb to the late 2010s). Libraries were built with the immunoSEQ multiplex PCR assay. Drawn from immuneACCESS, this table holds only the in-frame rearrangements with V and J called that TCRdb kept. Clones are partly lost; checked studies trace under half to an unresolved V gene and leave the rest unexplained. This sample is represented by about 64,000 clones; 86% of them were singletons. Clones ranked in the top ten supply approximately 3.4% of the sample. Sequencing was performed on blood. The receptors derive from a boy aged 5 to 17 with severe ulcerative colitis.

CDR3 DNA: TGTGCCAGCAGTTATGGGACTAGCATCTACGAGCAGTACTTC. Amino acids: CASSYGTSIYEQYF. This chain joins TRBV27 and TRBJ2-7, with 9 bases that match TRBD2. With V trimmed by 4 bases and J by 3 bases, 4 bases remained unmatched. Germline lookup yields CDR1 MNHEY and CDR2 SMNVEV (reference sequence). This CDR3 spans 14 amino acids.

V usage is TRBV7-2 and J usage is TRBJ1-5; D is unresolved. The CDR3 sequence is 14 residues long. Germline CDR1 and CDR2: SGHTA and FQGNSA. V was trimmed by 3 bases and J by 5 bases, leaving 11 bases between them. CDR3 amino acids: CASSFPEGYQPQHF. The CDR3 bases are TGTGCCAGCAGCTTCCCGGAGGGTTATCAGCCCCAGCATTTT.

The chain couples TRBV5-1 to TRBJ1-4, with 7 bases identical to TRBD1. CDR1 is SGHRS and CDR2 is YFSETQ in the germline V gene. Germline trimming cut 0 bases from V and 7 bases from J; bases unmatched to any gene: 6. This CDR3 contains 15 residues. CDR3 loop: CASSLDQGGGEKLFF. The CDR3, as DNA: TGCGCCAGCAGCTTGGATCAGGGGGGAGGTGAAAAACTGTTTTTT.

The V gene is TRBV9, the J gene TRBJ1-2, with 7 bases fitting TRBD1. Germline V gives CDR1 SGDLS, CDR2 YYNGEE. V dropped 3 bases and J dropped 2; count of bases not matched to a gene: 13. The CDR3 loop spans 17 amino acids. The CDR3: CASSDNPNRGTNYGYTF. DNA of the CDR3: TGTGCCAGCAGCGATAATCCAAACAGGGGAACAAACTATGGCTACACCTTC.

In DNA form, the CDR3 reads TGTGCCTTATACGACAGGGCCTTTTATGGCTACACCTTC. It encodes CALYDRAFYGYTF. The chain has TRBV30 and TRBJ1-2, with 7 bases aligning to TRBD1. This CDR3 is built from 13 residues. The J segment lost 5 bases and the V segment lost 7 bases, leaving 10 bases of the junction unmatched. The germline V gene has CDR1 GTSNPN and CDR2 SVGIG (reference sequence).

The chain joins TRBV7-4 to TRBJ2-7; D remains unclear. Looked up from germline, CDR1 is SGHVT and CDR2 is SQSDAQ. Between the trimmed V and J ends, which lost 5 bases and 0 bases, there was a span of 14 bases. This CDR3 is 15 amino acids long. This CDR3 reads CASSRDWRPSYEQYF. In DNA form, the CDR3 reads TGTGCCAGCAGCCGCGACTGGCGGCCCTCCTACGAGCAGTACTTC.

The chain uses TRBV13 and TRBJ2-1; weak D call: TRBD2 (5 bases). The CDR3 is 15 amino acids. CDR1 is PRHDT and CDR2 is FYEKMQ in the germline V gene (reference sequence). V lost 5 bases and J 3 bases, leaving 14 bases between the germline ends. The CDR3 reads CASSPYGEGYNEQFF. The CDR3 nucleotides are TGTGCCAGCAGCCCCTATGGCGAGGGCTACAATGAGCAGTTCTTC.

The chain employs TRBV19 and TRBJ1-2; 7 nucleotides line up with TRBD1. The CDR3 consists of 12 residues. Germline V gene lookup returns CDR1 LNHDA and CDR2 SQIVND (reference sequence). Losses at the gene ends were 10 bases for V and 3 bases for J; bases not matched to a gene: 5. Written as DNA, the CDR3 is TGTGCCACCAGAACAGGGGACTATGGCTACACCTTC. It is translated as CATRTGDYGYTF.

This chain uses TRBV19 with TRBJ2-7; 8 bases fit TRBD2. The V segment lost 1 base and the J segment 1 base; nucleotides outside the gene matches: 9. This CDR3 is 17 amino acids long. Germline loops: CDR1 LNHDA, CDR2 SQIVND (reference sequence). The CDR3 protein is CASSIAGGPSISYEQYF. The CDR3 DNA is TGTGCCAGTAGTATAGCGGGAGGGCCATCAATTTCCTACGAGCAGTACTTC.

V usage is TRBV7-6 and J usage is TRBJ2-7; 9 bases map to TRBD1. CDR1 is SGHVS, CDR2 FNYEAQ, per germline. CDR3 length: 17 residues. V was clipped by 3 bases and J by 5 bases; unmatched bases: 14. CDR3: CASSFSGTGMAGDEQYF. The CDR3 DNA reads TGTGCCAGCAGCTTTTCGGGGACAGGGATGGCCGGAGACGAGCAGTACTTC.

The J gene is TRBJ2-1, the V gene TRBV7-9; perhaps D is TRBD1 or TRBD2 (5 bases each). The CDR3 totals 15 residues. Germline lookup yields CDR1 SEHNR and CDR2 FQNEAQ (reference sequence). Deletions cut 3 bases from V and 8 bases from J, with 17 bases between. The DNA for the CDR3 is TGTGCCAGCAGCTTCAACGAGGCCCCGGGGCATGAGCAGTTCTTC. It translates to CASSFNEAPGHEQFF.

The CDR3 loop reads CASTLGQNTEAFF. In DNA form, the CDR3 reads TGTGCCAGCACCCTAGGGCAAAACACTGAAGCTTTCTTT. J is TRBJ1-1 and V is TRBV7-9, with unresolved D. Between the trimmed V and J ends, which lost 7 bases and 2 bases, there was a span of 11 bases. The CDR3 is 13 residues long. CDR1 and CDR2 from the germline V gene are SEHNR and FQNEAQ (reference sequence).

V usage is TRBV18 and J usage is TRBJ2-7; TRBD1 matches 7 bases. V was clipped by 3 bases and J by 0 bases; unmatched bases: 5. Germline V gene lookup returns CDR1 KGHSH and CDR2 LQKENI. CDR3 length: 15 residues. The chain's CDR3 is CASSPYRDSSYEQYF. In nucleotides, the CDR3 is TGTGCCAGCTCACCCTACCGGGACAGCTCCTACGAGCAGTACTTC.

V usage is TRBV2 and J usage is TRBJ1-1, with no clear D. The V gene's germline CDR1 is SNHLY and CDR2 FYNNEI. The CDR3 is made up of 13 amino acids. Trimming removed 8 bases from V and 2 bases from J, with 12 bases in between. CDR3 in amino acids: CASRPRVNTEAFF. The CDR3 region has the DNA TGTGCCAGCCGACCAAGGGTCAACACTGAAGCTTTCTTT.

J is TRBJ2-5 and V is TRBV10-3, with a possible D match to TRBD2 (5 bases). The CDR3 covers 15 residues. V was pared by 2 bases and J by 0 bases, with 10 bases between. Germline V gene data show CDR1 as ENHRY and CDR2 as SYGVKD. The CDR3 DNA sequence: TGTGCCATCAGTGAGACCGCGGGCTACCAAGAGACCCAGTACTTC. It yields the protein CAISETAGYQETQYF.

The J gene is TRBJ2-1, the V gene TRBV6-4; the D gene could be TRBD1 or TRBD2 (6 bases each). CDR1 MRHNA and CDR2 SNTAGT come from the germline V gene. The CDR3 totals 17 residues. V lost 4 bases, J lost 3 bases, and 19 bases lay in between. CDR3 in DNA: TGTGCCAGCAGTGCACCCGTCACGGGGGCCCACTACAATGAGCAGTTCTTC. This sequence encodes CASSAPVTGAHYNEQFF.

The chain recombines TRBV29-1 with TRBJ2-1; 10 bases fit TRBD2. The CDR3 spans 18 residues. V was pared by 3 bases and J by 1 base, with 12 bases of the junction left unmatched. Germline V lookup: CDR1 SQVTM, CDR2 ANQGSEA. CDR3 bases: TGCAGCGTTGATGGGGGGCTAGCGGGAGCGAGGTCCTACAATGAGCAGTTCTTC. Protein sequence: CSVDGGLAGARSYNEQFF.

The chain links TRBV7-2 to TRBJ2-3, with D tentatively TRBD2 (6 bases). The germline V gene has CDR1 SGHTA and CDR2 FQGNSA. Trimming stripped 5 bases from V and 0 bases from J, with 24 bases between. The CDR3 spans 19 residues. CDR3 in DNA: TGTGCCAGCAGCGTAGTCGGTATGGGGACTGGATCCAGCACAGATACGCAGTATTTT. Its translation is CASSVVGMGTGSSTDTQYF.